This entry features one T cell receptor (beta chain) sequence. This sample was included in a study of blood T cell repertoires in COVID-19. Measured with immunoSEQ multiplex PCR; TCRdb has only the in-frame clones, and not every one. The repertoire holds some 220,000 clones, with over 80% as singletons. V was pared by 4 bases and J by 7 bases, with 5 bases of the junction left unmatched. The CDR3 has 15 residues. Germline CDR1 KGHDR, CDR2 SFDVKD. Sequences were obtained from peripheral blood. The TCR was taken from a woman aged 55-70 years with active or convalescent COVID-19. V gene TRBV24-1 combines with J gene TRBJ2-1, with TRBD2 matching over 11 bases. CDR3 amino acids: CATSESSGGRNEQFF. DNA of the CDR3: TGTGCCACCAGTGAGTCTAGCGGGGGGAGAAATGAGCAGTTCTTC.